This record concerns one T cell receptor (beta chain) sequence. The target antigen is unknown. This record comes from a study of CD8+CD57+ T cells in acquired aplastic anemia. Study overall: Recorded DNA amounts for sorted CD4+ and CD8+ cells had an average of approximately 3 ug. Study-wide results and caveats: Patients and controls had CD8+ Simpson's diversity values that were not significantly distinct.

The J segment lost 5 bases and the V segment lost 4 bases, leaving 11 bases of the junction unmatched. Germline CDR1 is SGDLS and CDR2 is YYNGEE. This CDR3 has 16 residues. Template material for TCR beta VDJ and CDR3 profiling consisted of genomic DNA. TCRdb reanalysed the reads using MiXCR and keeps one entry per CDR3 protein. Of around 200,000 distinct CDR3 sequences in the sample, approximately 57% were seen once. The sequenced sample was sorted CD4+, CD8+, or CD8+CD57+ T cells (not recorded which) from PBMCs. The rearrangement links TRBV9 to TRBJ2-1; 8 positions agree with TRBD2. The clonotype originates from a human donor in good health. DNA of the CDR3: TGTGCCAGCAGCCTTAGGGGTAGCGGGGCGAACAATGAGCAGTTCTTC. Translating it yields CASSLRGSGANNEQFF.